This entry is about one T cell receptor (beta chain). Its antigen is still unknown. One base away there is no much larger clone; base qualities are not given. Explained via the paper, the treatment or condition label denotes: around 19 received Ad26.COV2.S at low or high dose, single or two shots; 5 received placebo; per-sample allocation not given. Repertoires of vaccine and placebo recipients were sequenced from samples taken on day 63 after the first injection. Cohort 1b enrolled some 25 adults aged 18-55 years at a single site in Boston, USA, between 29 July and 7 August 2020. Ad26.COV2.S consisted of a replication-incompetent adenovirus type 26 vector by which a prefusion-stabilized SARS-CoV-2 spike protein from the original Wuhan strain was expressed. According to the germline V gene, CDR1 reads SGHTA and CDR2 reads FQGTGA. Counted from cysteine to phenylalanine, this CDR3 has 16 amino acids. Just CDR3 DNA is preserved here, 48 bases in frame from base 1. V loses 2 bases, J loses 0 bases, and the germline ends lie 10 bases apart.

TCRbeta CDR3 regions were sequenced with the immunoSEQ Assay. After extraction, genomic DNA underwent amplification by bias-controlled multiplex PCR, followed by high-throughput sequencing. The source study handled its data this way. To quantify the absolute abundance of every unique TCRbeta CDR3 region, sequences were collapsed and filtered. T cell fraction was estimated by normalizing TCRbeta template counts to usable DNA, which was measured by amplifying reference genes present in all nucleated cells. Repertoire TCRs were annotated as SARS-CoV-2-specific by exact matching of V gene, CDR3 amino acid sequence and J gene to a known reactive TCR set. The reference SARS-CoV-2 TCR set was obtained from MIRA and was filtered for enrichment in COVID-19-positive ImmuneCODE repertoires, whereby public or cross-reactive TCRs were removed. Using the MIRA antigens, annotated TCRs were further analysed by specific ORF or by position within an ORF. Breadth was defined as the number of annotated unique rearrangements divided by the total number of unique productive rearrangements, and depth was defined as the summed frequency of the annotated unique rearrangements. TCR breadth was compared between groups using two-sided Wilcoxon rank-sum tests. In TCRdb, the immuneACCESS table is reduced to in-frame sequences with V and J assigned. These tables do not hold every clone; where another copy was compared, an unresolved V gene accounts for under half, and the others remain unexplained. That table furnishes V, J and clone size, whereas the DNA furnished D and trimming. This sample lists about 260,000 clones; roughly 87% were detected once. Of the sample, about 2.8% is held by the ten largest clones.

The data were obtained in a study of Ad26.COV2.S vaccination and SARS-CoV-2 variants (dated by TCRdb to the early 2020s). For the study in its entirety: Donors in the vaccine arm were drawn from COV1001, a phase I-IIa trial of Ad26.COV2.S in healthy adults that was multicentre, randomized, double-blind and placebo-controlled. TCRbeta repertoire sequencing was used to assess the specificity and breadth of SARS-CoV-2-reactive T cell receptors after Ad26.COV2.S vaccination. Ad26.COV2.S was given intramuscularly at 5x10^10 or 1x10^11 viral particles, as a single shot or as two shots 56 days apart. A total of 32 samples were included in the TCR-sequenced set, comprising around 19 Ad26.COV2.S vaccine recipients, 5 placebo recipients and 8 SARS-CoV-2 convalescent individuals. Investigators remained blinded to trial group allocation during experiments and outcome assessment. Participants in the trial were split at random into five groups of five each, receiving low-dose or high-dose Ad26.COV2.S once or twice, or else placebo on both occasions.

The full study reports these points: Substantial breadth of spike-specific CD8+ and CD4+ T cell responses was reported after vaccination. The authors noted that total T cell responses may have been underestimated by the TCR breadth and depth analyses. Vaccine and placebo recipients had comparable non-spike TCR breadth, which fits with the vaccine containing only spike. Comparing responses between vaccine doses or regimens was not something the study was powered to do. Higher spike-specific TCR breadth was observed in Ad26.COV2.S recipients than in placebo recipients (P = 0.0014).

The sample in question was peripheral blood, obtained in a trial of Ad26.COV2.S vaccine versus placebo. The source is a person aged 18-60 years who received the Ad26.COV2.S COVID-19 vaccine or a placebo. The chain employs TRBV7-3 and TRBJ2-2; confidence is insufficient to name the D gene. The bases are TGTGCCAGCAGCTTAGGGAACCTCGCGAACACCGGGGAGCTGTTTTTT. The translation is CASSLGNLANTGELFF.